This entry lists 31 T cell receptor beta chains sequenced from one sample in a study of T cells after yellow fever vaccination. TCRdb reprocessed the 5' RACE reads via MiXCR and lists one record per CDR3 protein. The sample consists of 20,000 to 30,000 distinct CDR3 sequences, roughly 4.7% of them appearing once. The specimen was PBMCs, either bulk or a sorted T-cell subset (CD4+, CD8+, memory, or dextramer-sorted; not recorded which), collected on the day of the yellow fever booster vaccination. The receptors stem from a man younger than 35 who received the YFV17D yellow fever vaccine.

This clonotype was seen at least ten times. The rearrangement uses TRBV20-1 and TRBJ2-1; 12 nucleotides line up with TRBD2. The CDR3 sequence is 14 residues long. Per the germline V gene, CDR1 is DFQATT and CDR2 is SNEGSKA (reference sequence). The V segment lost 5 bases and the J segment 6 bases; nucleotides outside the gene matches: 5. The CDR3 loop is CSAASGGAGNEQFF. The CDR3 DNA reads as TGCAGTGCTGCTAGCGGGGGGGCCGGCAATGAGCAGTTCTTC.

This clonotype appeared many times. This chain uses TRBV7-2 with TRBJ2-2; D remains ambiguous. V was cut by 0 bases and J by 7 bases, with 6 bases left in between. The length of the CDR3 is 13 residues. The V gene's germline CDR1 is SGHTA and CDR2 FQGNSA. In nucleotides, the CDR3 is TGTGCCAGCAGCTTAGCTCTTGGCGGGGAGCTGTTTTTT. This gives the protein CASSLALGGELFF. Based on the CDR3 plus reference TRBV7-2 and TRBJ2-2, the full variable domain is GAGVSQSPSNKVTEKGKDVELRCDPISGHTALYWYRQSLGQGLEFLIYFQGNSAPDKSGLPSDRFSAERTGGSVSTLTIQRTQQEDSAVYLCASSLALGGELFFGEGSRLTVL.

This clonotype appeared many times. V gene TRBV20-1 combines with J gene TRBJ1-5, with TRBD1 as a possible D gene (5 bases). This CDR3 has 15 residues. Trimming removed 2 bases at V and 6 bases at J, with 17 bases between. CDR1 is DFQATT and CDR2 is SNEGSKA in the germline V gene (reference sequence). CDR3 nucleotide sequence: TGCAGTGCTAGAAATTTAGGGACCCGAGGTCAGCCCCAGCATTTT. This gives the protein CSARNLGTRGQPQHF.

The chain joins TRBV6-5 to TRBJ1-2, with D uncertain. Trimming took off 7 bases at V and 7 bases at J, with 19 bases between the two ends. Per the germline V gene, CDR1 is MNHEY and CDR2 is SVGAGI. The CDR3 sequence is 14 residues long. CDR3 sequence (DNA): TGTGCCAGCACCGGTCGAGGGTATGGTTCTGGCTACACCTTC. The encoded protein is CASTGRGYGSGYTF.

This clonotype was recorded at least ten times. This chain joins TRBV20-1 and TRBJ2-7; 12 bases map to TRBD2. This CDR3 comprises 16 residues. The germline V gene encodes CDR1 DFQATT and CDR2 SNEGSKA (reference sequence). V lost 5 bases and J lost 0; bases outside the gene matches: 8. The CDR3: CSARPRLAGASYEQYV. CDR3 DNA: TGCAGTGCTCGTCCACGACTAGCGGGGGCCTCCTACGAGCAGTACGTC.

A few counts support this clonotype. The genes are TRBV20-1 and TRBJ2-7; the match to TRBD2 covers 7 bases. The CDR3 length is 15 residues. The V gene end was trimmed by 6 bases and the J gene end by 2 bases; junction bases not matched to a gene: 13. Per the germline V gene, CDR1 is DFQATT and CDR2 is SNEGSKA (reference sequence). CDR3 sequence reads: CSARPTPRGAYEQYF. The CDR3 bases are TGCAGTGCCCGCCCCACCCCCCGGGGGGCCTACGAGCAGTACTTC.

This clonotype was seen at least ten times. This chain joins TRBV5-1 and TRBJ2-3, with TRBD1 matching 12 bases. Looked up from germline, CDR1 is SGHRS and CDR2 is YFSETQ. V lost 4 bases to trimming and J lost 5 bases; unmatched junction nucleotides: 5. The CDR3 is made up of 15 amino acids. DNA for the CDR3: TGCGCCAGCAGCGGGGGACAGGGGGCCGGAGATACGCAGTATTTT. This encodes CASSGGQGAGDTQYF. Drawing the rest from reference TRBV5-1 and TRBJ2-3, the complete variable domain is KAGVTQTPRYLIKTRGQQVTLSCSPISGHRSVSWYQQTPGQGLQFLFEYFSETQRNKGNFPGRFSGRQFSNSRSEMNVSTLELGDSALYLCASSGGQGAGDTQYFGPGTRLTVL.

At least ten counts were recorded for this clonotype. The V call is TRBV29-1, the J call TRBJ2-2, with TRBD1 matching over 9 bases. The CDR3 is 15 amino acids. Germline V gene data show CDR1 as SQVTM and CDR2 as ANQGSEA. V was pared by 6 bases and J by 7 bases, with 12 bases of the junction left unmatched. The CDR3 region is CSVRKGQGFSGELFF. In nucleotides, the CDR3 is TGCAGCGTGAGGAAGGGACAGGGATTCAGCGGGGAGCTGTTTTTT.

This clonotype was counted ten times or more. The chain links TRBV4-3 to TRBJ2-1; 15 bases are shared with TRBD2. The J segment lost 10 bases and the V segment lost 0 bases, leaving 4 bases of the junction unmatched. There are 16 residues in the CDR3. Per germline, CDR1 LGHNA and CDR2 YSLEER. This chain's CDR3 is CASSQDGTSGGREQFF. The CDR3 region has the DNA TGCGCCAGCAGCCAAGACGGGACTAGCGGGGGGAGGGAGCAGTTCTTC.

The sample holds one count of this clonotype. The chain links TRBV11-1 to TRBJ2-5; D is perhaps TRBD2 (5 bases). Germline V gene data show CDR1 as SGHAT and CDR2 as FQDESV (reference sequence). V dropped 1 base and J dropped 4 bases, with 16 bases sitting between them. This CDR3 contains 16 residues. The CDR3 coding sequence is TGTGCCAGCAGCTTAGGGGCGGCTAGCTCGGGAGAGACCCAGTACTTC. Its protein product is CASSLGAASSGETQYF.

CDR3 region: CASSGGKRQSRNEQFF. In nucleotides, the CDR3 is TGTGCCAGCAGCGGGGGTAAGCGCCAAAGTAGGAATGAGCAGTTCTTC. The rearrangement links TRBV5-6 to TRBJ2-1, with D perhaps matching TRBD1 or TRBD2 (5 bases each). This CDR3 comprises 16 residues. V dropped 4 bases and J dropped 7 bases, with 21 bases sitting between them. Germline V gene lookup returns CDR1 SGHDT and CDR2 YYEEEE.

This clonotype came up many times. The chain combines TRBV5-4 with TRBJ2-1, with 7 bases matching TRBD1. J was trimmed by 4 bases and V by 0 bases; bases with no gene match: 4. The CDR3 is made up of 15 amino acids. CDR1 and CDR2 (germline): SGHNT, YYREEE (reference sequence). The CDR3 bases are TGTGCCAGCAGCTTGGGGACAGGTCTTTACAATGAGCAGTTCTTC. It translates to CASSLGTGLYNEQFF.

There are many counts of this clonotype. CDR3: CAISLTRDSNQPQHF. In nucleotides, the CDR3 is TGTGCCATCAGCTTGACCAGGGATAGCAATCAGCCCCAGCATTTT. V and J are TRBV10-3 and TRBJ1-5; D is possibly TRBD1 (5 bases). Trimming pared 6 bases from V and 0 bases from J, leaving 12 bases between. The CDR3 totals 15 residues. Germline V CDR1 and CDR2: ENHRY, SYGVKD.

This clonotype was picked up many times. The DNA of the CDR3 is TGTGCCAGCAGCTTGGGGGGAAGGGGCACTGAAGCTTTCTTT. As protein: CASSLGGRGTEAFF. The V gene is TRBV11-3, the J gene TRBJ1-1; D may be TRBD1 (5 bases). V lost 3 bases to trimming and J lost 4 bases, with 12 bases between them. The CDR3 loop spans 14 amino acids. Germline CDR1 and CDR2: SGHNT and YENEEA.

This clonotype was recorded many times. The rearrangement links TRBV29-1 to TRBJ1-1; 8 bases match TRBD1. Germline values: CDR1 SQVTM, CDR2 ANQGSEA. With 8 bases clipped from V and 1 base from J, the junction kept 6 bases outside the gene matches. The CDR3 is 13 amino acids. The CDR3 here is CSTHRGTNTEAFF. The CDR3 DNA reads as TGCAGCACACACAGGGGGACGAACACTGAAGCTTTCTTT.

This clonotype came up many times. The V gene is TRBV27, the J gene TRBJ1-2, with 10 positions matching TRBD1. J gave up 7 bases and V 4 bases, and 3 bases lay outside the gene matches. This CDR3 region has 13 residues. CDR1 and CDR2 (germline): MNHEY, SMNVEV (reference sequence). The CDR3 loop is CASSYDRGLGYTF. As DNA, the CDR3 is TGTGCCAGCAGTTACGACAGGGGGCTTGGCTACACCTTC.

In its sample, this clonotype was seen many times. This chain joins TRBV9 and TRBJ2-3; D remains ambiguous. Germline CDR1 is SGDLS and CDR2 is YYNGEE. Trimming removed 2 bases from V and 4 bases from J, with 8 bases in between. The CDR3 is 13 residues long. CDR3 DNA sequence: TGTGCCAGCAGCGTCCACCCCGCAGATACGCAGTATTTT. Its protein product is CASSVHPADTQYF.

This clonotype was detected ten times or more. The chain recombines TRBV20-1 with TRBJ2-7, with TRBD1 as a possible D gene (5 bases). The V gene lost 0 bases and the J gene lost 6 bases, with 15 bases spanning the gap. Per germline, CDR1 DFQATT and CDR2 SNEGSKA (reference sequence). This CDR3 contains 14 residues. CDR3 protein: CSARDHIGVSEQYV. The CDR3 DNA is TGCAGTGCTAGAGATCATATAGGGGTAAGCGAGCAGTACGTC.

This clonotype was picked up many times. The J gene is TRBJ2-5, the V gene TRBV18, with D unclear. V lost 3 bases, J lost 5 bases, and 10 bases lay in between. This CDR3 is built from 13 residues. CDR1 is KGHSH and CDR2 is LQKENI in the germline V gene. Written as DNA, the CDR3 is TGTGCCAGCTCACCTACGAATGGGGAGACCCAGTACTTC. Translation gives CASSPTNGETQYF.

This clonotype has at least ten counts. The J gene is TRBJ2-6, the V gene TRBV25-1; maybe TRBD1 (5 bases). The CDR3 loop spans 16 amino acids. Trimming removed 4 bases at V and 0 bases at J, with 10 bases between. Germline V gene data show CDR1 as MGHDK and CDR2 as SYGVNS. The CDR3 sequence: CASSAQGSSGANVLTF. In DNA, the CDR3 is TGTGCCAGCAGTGCTCAGGGAAGCTCTGGGGCCAACGTCCTGACTTTC.

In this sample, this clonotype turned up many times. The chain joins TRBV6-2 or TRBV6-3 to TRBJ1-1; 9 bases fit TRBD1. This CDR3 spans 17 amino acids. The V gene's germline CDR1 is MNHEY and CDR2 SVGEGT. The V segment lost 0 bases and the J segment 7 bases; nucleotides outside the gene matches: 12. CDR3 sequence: CASSYSSFGQGKFEAFF. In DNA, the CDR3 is TGTGCCAGCAGTTACTCGTCTTTCGGACAGGGGAAATTTGAAGCTTTCTTT.

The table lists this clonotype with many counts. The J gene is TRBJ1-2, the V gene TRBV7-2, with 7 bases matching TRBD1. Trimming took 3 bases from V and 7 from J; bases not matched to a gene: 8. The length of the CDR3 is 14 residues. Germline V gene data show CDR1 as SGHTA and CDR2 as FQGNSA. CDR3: CASSLGTDNTGYTF. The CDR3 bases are TGTGCCAGCAGCTTGGGGACAGACAATACTGGCTACACCTTC.

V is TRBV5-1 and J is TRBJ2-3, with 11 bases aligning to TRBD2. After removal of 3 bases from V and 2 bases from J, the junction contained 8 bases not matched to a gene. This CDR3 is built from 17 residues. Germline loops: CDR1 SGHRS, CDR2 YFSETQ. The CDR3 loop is CASSSGVAGGVTDTQYF. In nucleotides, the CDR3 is TGCGCCAGCAGCTCCGGAGTAGCGGGGGGGGTCACAGATACGCAGTATTTT.

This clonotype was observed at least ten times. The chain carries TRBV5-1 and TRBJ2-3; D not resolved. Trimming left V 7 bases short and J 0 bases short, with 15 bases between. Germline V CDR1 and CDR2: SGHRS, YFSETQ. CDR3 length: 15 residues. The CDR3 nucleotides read TGCGCCAGCTCCGCCGGAGATCCTAGCACAGATACGCAGTATTTT. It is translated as CASSAGDPSTDTQYF.

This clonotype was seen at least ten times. The CDR3 loop reads CASSYGTGGPRNTEAFF. The CDR3 coding sequence is TGCGCCAGCAGCTACGGGACAGGGGGTCCTCGGAACACTGAAGCTTTCTTT. V and J are TRBV5-1 and TRBJ1-1; TRBD1 aligns across 11 bases. The CDR3 extends over 17 amino acids. Per germline, CDR1 SGHRS and CDR2 YFSETQ. V lost 3 bases and J lost 1; bases outside the gene matches: 8.

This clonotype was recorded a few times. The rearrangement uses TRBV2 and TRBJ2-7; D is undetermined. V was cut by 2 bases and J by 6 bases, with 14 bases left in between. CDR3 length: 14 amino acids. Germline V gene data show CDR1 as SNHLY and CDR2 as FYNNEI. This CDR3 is CASSERRAGPEQYF. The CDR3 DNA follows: TGTGCCAGCAGTGAACGTAGGGCTGGTCCCGAGCAGTACTTC.

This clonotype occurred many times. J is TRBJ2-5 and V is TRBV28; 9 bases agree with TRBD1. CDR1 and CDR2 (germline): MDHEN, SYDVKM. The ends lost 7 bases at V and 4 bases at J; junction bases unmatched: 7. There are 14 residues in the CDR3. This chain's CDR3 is CASIRDRDRETQYF. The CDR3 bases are TGTGCCAGCATCCGGGACAGGGATCGAGAGACCCAGTACTTC.

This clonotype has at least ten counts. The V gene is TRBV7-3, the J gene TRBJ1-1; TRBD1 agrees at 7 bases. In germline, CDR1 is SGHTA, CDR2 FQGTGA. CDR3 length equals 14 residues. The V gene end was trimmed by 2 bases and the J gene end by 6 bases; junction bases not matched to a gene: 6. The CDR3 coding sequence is TGTGCCAGCAGCTTACAGGGGGAGGGAGCTGAAGCTTTCTTT. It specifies CASSLQGEGAEAFF.

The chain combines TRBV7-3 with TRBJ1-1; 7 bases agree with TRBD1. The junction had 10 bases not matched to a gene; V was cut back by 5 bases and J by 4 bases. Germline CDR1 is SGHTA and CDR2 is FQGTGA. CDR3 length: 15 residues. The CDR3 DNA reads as TGTGCCAGCAGCAGACAGGGAGGGGGCGGCACTGAAGCTTTCTTT. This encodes CASSRQGGGGTEAFF. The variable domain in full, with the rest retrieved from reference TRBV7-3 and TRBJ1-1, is GAGVSQTPSNKVTEKGKYVELRCDPISGHTALYWYRQSLGQGPEFLIYFQGTGAADDSGLPNDRFFAVRPEGSVSTLKIQRTERGDSAVYLCASSRQGGGGTEAFFGQGTRLTVV.

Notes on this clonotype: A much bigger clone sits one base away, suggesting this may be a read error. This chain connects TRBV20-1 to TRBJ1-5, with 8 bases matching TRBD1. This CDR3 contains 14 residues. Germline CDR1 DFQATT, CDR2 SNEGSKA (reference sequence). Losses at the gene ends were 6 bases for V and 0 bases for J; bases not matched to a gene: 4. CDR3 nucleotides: TGCAGTGCGAGGACAGGGAGTAGCAATCAGCCCCAGCATTTT. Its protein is CSARTGSSNQPQHF.

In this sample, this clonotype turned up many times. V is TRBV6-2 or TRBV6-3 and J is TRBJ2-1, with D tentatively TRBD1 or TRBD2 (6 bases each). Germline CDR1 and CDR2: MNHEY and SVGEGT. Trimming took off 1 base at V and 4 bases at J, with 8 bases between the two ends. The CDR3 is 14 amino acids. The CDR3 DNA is TGTGCCAGCAGTTACTGGGGGGCTTACAATGAGCAGTTCTTC. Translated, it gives CASSYWGAYNEQFF.